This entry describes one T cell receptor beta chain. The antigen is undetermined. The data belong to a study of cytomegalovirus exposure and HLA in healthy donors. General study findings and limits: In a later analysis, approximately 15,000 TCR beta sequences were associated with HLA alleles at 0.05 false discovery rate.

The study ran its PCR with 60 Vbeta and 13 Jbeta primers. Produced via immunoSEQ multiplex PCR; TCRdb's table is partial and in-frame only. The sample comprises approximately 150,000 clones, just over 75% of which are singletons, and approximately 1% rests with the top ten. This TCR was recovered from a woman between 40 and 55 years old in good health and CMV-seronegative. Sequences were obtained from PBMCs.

The CDR3 region has the DNA TGTGCCAGCAGCCTTAGTAGCGGGAGGGTCAATGAGCAGTTCTTC. This codes for CASSLSSGRVNEQFF. The chain recombines TRBV2 with TRBJ2-1; 11 bases are a match to TRBD2. From germline, CDR1 is SNHLY and CDR2 FYNNEI. The CDR3 length is 15 residues. After removal of 6 bases from V and 6 bases from J, the junction contained 7 bases not matched to a gene.